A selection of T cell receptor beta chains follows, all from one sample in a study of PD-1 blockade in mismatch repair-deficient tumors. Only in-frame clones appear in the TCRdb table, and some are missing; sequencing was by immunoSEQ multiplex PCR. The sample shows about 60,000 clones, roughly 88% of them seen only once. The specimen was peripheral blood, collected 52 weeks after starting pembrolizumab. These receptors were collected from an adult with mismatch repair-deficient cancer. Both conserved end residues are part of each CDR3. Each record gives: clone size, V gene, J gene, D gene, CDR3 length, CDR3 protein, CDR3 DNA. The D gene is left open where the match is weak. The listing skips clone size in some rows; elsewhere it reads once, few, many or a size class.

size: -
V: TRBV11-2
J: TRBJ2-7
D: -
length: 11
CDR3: CASSLGHEQYF
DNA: TGTGCCAGCAGCTTAGGACACGAGCAGTACTTC

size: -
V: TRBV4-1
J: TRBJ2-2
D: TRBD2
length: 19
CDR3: CASSQPGGGKLIDTGELFF
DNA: TGCGCCAGCAGCCAACCGGGAGGGGGTAAATTAATAGACACCGGGGAGCTGTTTTTT

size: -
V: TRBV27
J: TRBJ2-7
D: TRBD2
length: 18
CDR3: CASSLRAPLAENDYEQYF
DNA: TGTGCCAGCAGTTTACGGGCCCCCCTAGCGGAGAACGACTACGAGCAGTACTTC

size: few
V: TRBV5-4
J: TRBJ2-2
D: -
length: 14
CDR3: CASSSSGRRGELFF
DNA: TGTGCCAGCAGCTCCTCGGGACGAAGAGGGGAGCTGTTTTTT

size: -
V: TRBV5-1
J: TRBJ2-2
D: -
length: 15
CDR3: CASSLQGPNTGELFF
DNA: TGCGCCAGCAGCTTGCAGGGGCCGAACACCGGGGAGCTGTTTTTT

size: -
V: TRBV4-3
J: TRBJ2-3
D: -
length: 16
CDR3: CASSQDSRHSPDTQYF
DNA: TGCGCCAGCAGCCAAGATAGTAGACACTCCCCAGATACGCAGTATTTT

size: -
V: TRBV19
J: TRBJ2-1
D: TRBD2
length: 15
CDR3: CASSMSSGRSNEQFF
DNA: TGTGCCAGTAGTATGTCGAGCGGGAGGTCGAATGAGCAGTTCTTC

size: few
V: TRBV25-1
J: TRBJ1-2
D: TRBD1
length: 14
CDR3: CASSYWTGYYGYTF
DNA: TGTGCCAGCAGTTACTGGACAGGGTACTATGGCTACACCTTC

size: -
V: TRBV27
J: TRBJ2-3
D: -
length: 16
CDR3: CASSLTFTYLTDTQYF
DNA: TGTGCCAGCAGTTTAACTTTTACTTATCTCACAGATACGCAGTATTTT

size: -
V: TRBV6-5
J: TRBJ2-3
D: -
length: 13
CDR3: CASRTGGADTQYF
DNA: TGTGCCAGCAGAACCGGCGGGGCAGATACGCAGTATTTT

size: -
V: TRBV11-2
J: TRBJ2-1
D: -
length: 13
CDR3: CASSLDHSNEQFF
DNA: TGTGCCAGCAGCTTAGATCACAGCAATGAGCAGTTCTTC

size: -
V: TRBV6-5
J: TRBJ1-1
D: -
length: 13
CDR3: CASSFTPNTEAFF
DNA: TGTGCCAGCAGTTTCACACCGAACACTGAAGCTTTCTTT

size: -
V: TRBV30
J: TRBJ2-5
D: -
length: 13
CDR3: CAWSMTPGETQYF
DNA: TGTGCCTGGAGTATGACCCCGGGAGAGACCCAGTACTTC

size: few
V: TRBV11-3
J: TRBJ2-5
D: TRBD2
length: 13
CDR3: CASSLGLAETQYF
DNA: TGTGCCAGCAGCTTAGGACTAGCGGAGACCCAGTACTTC

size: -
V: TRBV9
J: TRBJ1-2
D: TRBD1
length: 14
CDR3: CASTQTGGVYGYTF
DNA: TGTGCCAGCACCCAGACAGGGGGGGTCTATGGCTACACCTTC

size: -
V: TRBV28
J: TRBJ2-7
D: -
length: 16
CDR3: CASSGTGPTKIYEQYF
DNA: TGTGCCAGCAGCGGCACGGGCCCCACAAAAATCTACGAGCAGTACTTC

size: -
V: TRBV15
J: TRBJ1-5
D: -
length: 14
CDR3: CATSRTQINQPQHF
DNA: TGTGCCACCAGCAGAACTCAGATAAATCAGCCCCAGCATTTT

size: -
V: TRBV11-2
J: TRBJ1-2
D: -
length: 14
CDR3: CASSLDPGNYGYTF
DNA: TGTGCCAGCAGCTTAGATCCCGGGAACTATGGCTACACCTTC

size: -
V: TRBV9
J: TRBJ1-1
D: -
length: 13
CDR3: CASSAGGWTEAFF
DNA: TGTGCCAGCAGCGCTGGGGGATGGACTGAAGCTTTCTTT

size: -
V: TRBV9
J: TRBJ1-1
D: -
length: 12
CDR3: CASSTQWGTAFF
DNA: TGTGCCAGCAGCACCCAGTGGGGCACCGCTTTCTTT

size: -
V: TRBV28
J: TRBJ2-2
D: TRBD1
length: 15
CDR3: CASSWGQVNTGELFF
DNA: TGTGCCAGCAGTTGGGGACAGGTGAACACCGGGGAGCTGTTTTTT

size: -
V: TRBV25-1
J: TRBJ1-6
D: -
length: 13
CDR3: CASGPVAGSPLHF
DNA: TGTGCCAGCGGTCCTGTAGCAGGATCACCCCTCCACTTT

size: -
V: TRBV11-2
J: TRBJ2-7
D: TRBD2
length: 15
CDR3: CASSLERAGDYEQYF
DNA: TGTGCCAGCAGCTTAGAAAGAGCGGGAGACTACGAGCAGTACTTC

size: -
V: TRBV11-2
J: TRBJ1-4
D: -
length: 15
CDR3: CASSLGAGTNEKLFF
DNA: TGTGCCAGCAGCTTAGGGGCAGGGACTAATGAAAAACTGTTTTTT

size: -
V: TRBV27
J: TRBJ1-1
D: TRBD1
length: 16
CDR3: CASSLAVGQGNTEAFF
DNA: TGTGCCAGCAGTTTAGCGGTGGGACAGGGGAACACTGAAGCTTTCTTT

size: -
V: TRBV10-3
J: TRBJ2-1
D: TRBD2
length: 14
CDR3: CAISDPGGDNEQFF
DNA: TGTGCCATCAGTGATCCGGGAGGGGACAATGAGCAGTTCTTC

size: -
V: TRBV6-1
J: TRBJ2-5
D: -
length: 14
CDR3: CASNPNRGGETQYF
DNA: TGTGCCAGCAACCCAAACAGGGGGGGAGAGACCCAGTACTTC

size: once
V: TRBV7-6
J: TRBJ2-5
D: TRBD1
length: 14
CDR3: CASSPRDRAETQYF
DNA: TGTGCCAGCAGCCCCCGGGACAGAGCGGAGACCCAGTACTTC

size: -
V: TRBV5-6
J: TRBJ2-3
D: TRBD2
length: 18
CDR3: CASSSLGGLAGVTDTQYF
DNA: TGTGCCAGCAGCTCACTAGGGGGACTAGCGGGAGTCACAGATACGCAGTATTTT

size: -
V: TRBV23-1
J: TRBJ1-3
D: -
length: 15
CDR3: CASSRPGSPGNTIYF
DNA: TGCGCCAGCAGTCGACCCGGTAGCCCTGGAAACACCATATATTTT

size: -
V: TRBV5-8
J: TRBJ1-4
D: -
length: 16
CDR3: CASSLVWAGRNEKLFF
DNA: TGTGCCAGCAGCTTGGTTTGGGCAGGGCGGAACGAAAAACTGTTTTTT

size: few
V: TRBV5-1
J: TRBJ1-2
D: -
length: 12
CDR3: CASSLNREGYTF
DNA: TGCGCCAGCAGCCTAAACAGGGAGGGCTACACCTTC

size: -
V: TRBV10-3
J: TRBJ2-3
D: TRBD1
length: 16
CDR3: CAISETDRVRTDTQYF
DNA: TGTGCCATCAGTGAGACGGACAGGGTCCGCACAGATACGCAGTATTTT